What follows are 23 T cell receptor beta chains derived from one specimen sequenced in a study of blood T cell repertoires in COVID-19. Repertoires were generated with immunoSEQ multiplex PCR, while TCRdb's copy carries only in-frame clones and drops some. The sample shows approximately 25,000 clones, approximately 75% of them seen only once. Sequencing was done on a sample of peripheral blood. The receptors stem from a woman between 65 and 79 years old with COVID-19, enrolled during active disease.

J is TRBJ2-3 and V is TRBV5-1, with D possibly TRBD2 on 5 matching bases. This CDR3 is built from 15 residues. In germline, CDR1 is SGHRS, CDR2 YFSETQ. V lost 5 bases and J 0 bases, leaving 13 bases between the germline ends. The DNA of the CDR3 is TGCGCCAGCAGTTCGAGCGGTGGGAGCACAGATACGCAGTATTTT. Amino acid sequence: CASSSSGGSTDTQYF.

V gene TRBV6-5 combines with J gene TRBJ2-2; TRBD1 matches at 9 bases. Germline values: CDR1 MNHEY, CDR2 SVGAGI. The V gene end was trimmed by 4 bases and the J gene end by 4 bases; junction bases not matched to a gene: 4. The CDR3 totals 15 residues. Here the CDR3 DNA reads TGTGCCAGCAGTTCCGGGACAGGGATCACCGGGGAGCTGTTTTTT. This encodes CASSSGTGITGELFF.

The chain is built from TRBV7-8 and TRBJ1-5; 7 bases fit TRBD1. Unmatched junction bases numbered 4, after V lost 1 base and J lost 4 bases. Germline-derived CDR1 and CDR2 are SGHVS and FQNEAQ. This CDR3 is built from 15 residues. CDR3 in DNA: TGTGCCAGCAGCTTAGGCAGGGGGAAAAATCAGCCCCAGCATTTT. This translates into CASSLGRGKNQPQHF.

This CDR3 reads CASSIYSTGVSNEQFF. The CDR3 DNA reads TGTGCCAGTAGTATATATTCGACAGGGGTCTCCAATGAGCAGTTCTTC. J is TRBJ2-1 and V is TRBV19; 8 bases fit TRBD1. Germline V gene data show CDR1 as LNHDA and CDR2 as SQIVND (reference sequence). CDR3 size: 16 residues. V lost 2 bases to trimming and J lost 6 bases; unmatched junction nucleotides: 9.

V usage is TRBV5-1 and J usage is TRBJ2-1; unclear D gene. CDR3 length: 12 amino acids. V was clipped by 0 bases and J by 12 bases, with 10 bases between them. CDR1 is SGHRS, CDR2 YFSETQ, per germline. CDR3 nucleotide sequence: TGCGCCAGCAGCTTGGACCAACGAGGGCAGTTCTTC. Translating gives CASSLDQRGQFF.

J is TRBJ1-3 and V is TRBV10-1; D gene ambiguous. The CDR3 runs 12 residues. Trimming left V 3 bases short and J 8 bases short, with 8 bases between. CDR1 and CDR2 (germline): WNHNN, SYGVQD (reference sequence). The CDR3 reads CASSDAADTIYF. In DNA form, the CDR3 reads TGCGCCAGCAGTGATGCGGCAGACACCATATATTTT.

In this sample, this clone turned up once. The rearrangement joins TRBV6-5 to TRBJ1-5; D ambiguous. This CDR3 contains 15 residues. CDR1 is MNHEY and CDR2 is SVGAGI in the germline V gene. With 6 bases removed from V and 6 bases from J, the gap between germline ends came to 18 bases. The CDR3 DNA sequence: TGTGCCAGCAGCCCGGGGATGATTTTGGGTCAGCCCCAGCATTTT. Its protein product is CASSPGMILGQPQHF.

This clone was seen more than once but under ten times. V is TRBV7-9 and J is TRBJ2-1, with D perhaps matching TRBD1 (6 bases). From germline, CDR1 is SEHNR and CDR2 FQNEAQ (reference sequence). Between the trimmed V and J ends, which lost 3 bases and 3 bases, there was a span of 12 bases. CDR3 length equals 15 residues. The chain's CDR3 is CASSFWGLRYNEQFF. The CDR3 bases are TGTGCCAGCAGCTTCTGGGGGCTGCGCTACAATGAGCAGTTCTTC. Combining the CDR3 with reference TRBV7-9 and TRBJ2-1 gives the whole variable domain DTGVSQNPRHKITKRGQNVTFRCDPISEHNRLYWYRQTLGQGPEFLTYFQNEAQLEKSRLLSDRFSAERPKGSFSTLEIQRTEQGDSAMYLCASSFWGLRYNEQFFGPGTRLTVL.

V and J are TRBV19 and TRBJ2-1; D is unresolved. CDR3 size: 15 residues. CDR1 and CDR2 (germline): LNHDA, SQIVND (reference sequence). Trimming left V 3 bases short and J 7 bases short, with 16 bases between. CDR3 nucleotides: TGTGCCAGTAGTATCCTCCCACAACCGTGGAATGAGCAGTTCTTC. Its protein is CASSILPQPWNEQFF.

This clone showed up just a few times. V gene TRBV5-6 combines with J gene TRBJ1-2; D may be TRBD1 (6 bases). CDR3 size: 15 residues. The V gene lost 4 bases and the J gene lost 4 bases, with 17 bases spanning the gap. Per the germline V gene, CDR1 is SGHDT and CDR2 is YYEEEE. CDR3 DNA sequence: TGTGCCAGCAGCGGTGGTGGGGGCGGGAGCTATGGCTACACCTTC. This codes for CASSGGGGGSYGYTF.

The chain carries TRBV24-1 and TRBJ2-3; 9 bases map to TRBD2. J lost 5 bases, V lost 0 bases, and 8 bases had no gene match. CDR1 is KGHDR, CDR2 SFDVKD, per germline. The CDR3 has 17 residues. The CDR3 sequence is CATSDLRVAGAIDTQYF. The CDR3 region has the DNA TGTGCCACCAGTGATTTGCGGGTAGCGGGAGCGATAGATACGCAGTATTTT.

CDR3 DNA sequence: TGTGCCAGCAGCCAAGATCGGGGGACAGATACGCAGTATTTT. This codes for CASSQDRGTDTQYF. The chain is built from TRBV4-2 and TRBJ2-3, with a tentative D call TRBD2 (6 bases). The germline gives CDR1 LGHNA, CDR2 YNFKEQ. Trimming removed 0 bases at V and 3 bases at J, with 7 bases between. The CDR3 spans 14 residues.

The chain links TRBV7-8 to TRBJ1-1; D not certain. Deletions cut 1 base from V and 4 bases from J, with 7 bases between. This CDR3 has 13 residues. CDR1 is SGHVS, CDR2 FQNEAQ, per germline. The DNA of the CDR3 is TGTGCCAGCAGCTTAGGACATATCACTGAAGCTTTCTTT. Protein sequence: CASSLGHITEAFF.

This clone was detected a few times. V gene TRBV19 combines with J gene TRBJ1-1; a possible D gene is TRBD1 (6 bases). V lost 7 bases and J 5 bases, leaving 20 bases between the germline ends. CDR1 and CDR2 from the germline V gene are LNHDA and SQIVND (reference sequence). This CDR3 has 15 residues. The CDR3 is CASTRGGEARTEAFF. As DNA, the CDR3 is TGTGCCAGTACCCGCGGGGGCGAGGCGAGAACTGAAGCTTTCTTT.

The chain carries TRBV21-1 and TRBJ2-1; the D call TRBD1 from the table was never checked on the DNA. TRBV21-1 is designated a pseudogene. The length of the CDR3 is 15 residues. The CDR3 sequence is CASSSTRDKYNEQFF. As DNA, the CDR3 is TGTGCCAGCAGCTCCACCCGGGACAAATACAATGAGCAGTTCTTC.

The genes are TRBV7-3 and TRBJ2-1; maybe TRBD1 (5 bases). The CDR3 contains 18 residues. Germline V gene lookup returns CDR1 SGHTA and CDR2 FQGTGA. Trimming removed 2 bases from V and 6 bases from J, with 23 bases in between. CDR3 protein: CASSLGSDDQGWSNEQFF. In DNA, the CDR3 is TGTGCCAGCAGCTTAGGCTCGGACGACCAGGGTTGGAGCAATGAGCAGTTCTTC.

A few counts support this clone. The chain couples TRBV19 to TRBJ2-5; D possibly corresponds to TRBD2 (5 bases). This CDR3 is built from 14 residues. The V end was cut by 3 bases, the J end by 5 bases, with 13 bases between. Germline values: CDR1 LNHDA, CDR2 SQIVND (reference sequence). The CDR3 region is CASSIQRMSETQYF. The CDR3 DNA is TGTGCCAGTAGTATCCAGCGGATGTCGGAGACCCAGTACTTC.

The chain links TRBV18 to TRBJ1-3; 11 bases fit TRBD1. The CDR3 totals 15 residues. With V trimmed by 2 bases and J by 6 bases, 3 bases remained unmatched. Germline CDR1 reads KGHSH; CDR2 reads LQKENI. The CDR3 region is CASSPGQGAVNTIYF. The CDR3 DNA reads as TGTGCCAGCTCACCAGGACAGGGGGCAGTAAACACCATATATTTT.

The V and J genes are TRBV3-1 (or the pseudogene TRBV3-2) and TRBJ1-1; D is uncertain. Trimming shortened V by 4 bases and J by 5 bases, and 11 bases separated the two germline ends. This CDR3 region has 13 residues. Looked up from germline, CDR1 is LGHDT and CDR2 is YNNKEL (reference sequence). The CDR3 loop reads CASSRVGRTEAFF. For the CDR3, the DNA is TGTGCCAGCAGCCGAGTGGGCCGGACTGAAGCTTTCTTT.

The chain recombines TRBV11-1 with TRBJ2-3, with 7 bases matching TRBD1. Germline V lookup: CDR1 SGHAT, CDR2 FQDESV (reference sequence). With 4 bases clipped from V and 3 bases from J, the junction kept 10 bases outside the gene matches. CDR3 length: 16 residues. CDR3 DNA: TGTGCCAGCAGCTCTCAAGGCAGGGGGTTGACAGATACGCAGTATTTT. Translating gives CASSSQGRGLTDTQYF.

There are a few counts of this clone. The V and J genes are TRBV2 and TRBJ1-2, with 8 bases matching TRBD1. The CDR3 contains 15 residues. Germline V lookup: CDR1 SNHLY, CDR2 FYNNEI. J gave up 4 bases and V 6 bases, and 10 bases lay outside the gene matches. CDR3 in DNA: TGTGCCAGCAGACCCTCAACAGGGGGGGGCTATGGCTACACCTTC. This encodes CASRPSTGGGYGYTF.

This rearrangement joins TRBV27 to TRBJ1-2; 9 positions match TRBD1. Germline V CDR1 and CDR2: MNHEY, SMNVEV (reference sequence). This CDR3 is built from 14 residues. Losses at the gene ends were 5 bases for V and 3 bases for J; bases not matched to a gene: 4. CDR3 in amino acids: CASSDGTGHYGYTF. CDR3 DNA: TGTGCCAGCAGTGATGGGACAGGGCACTATGGCTACACCTTC.

The V gene is TRBV6-1, the J gene TRBJ1-4, with 7 bases identical to TRBD1. Trimming took 1 base from V and 4 from J; bases not matched to a gene: 9. CDR3 length: 17 residues. CDR1 and CDR2 (germline): MNHNS, SASEGT. CDR3 sequence: CASSEEARGQDNEKLFF. In DNA, the CDR3 is TGTGCCAGCAGTGAAGAGGCGAGGGGGCAGGATAATGAAAAACTGTTTTTT.